These 6 T cell receptor beta chains share one sample of origin, sequenced in a study of blood T cell repertoires in COVID-19. The table came from immunoSEQ multiplex PCR; TCRdb's copy has only in-frame clones and leaves some out. The sample comprises about 220,000 clones, 80% to 85% of which are singletons, and 3% to 3.5% rests with the top ten. Material for sequencing was peripheral blood. These receptors originate from a woman aged 30 to 39 who had recovered from COVID-19.

The genes are TRBV5-1 and TRBJ1-4; possible D gene TRBD1, 6 bases. Trimming stripped 8 bases from V and 1 base from J, with 12 bases between. The V gene's germline CDR1 is SGHRS and CDR2 YFSETQ. This CDR3 contains 14 residues. The CDR3 nucleotides are TGCGCCAGTCGACAACAGGGAACTAATGAAAAACTGTTTTTT. Translated, it gives CASRQQGTNEKLFF.

V and J are TRBV15 and TRBJ1-5; D might be TRBD1 (6 bases). The germline CDR1 and CDR2 sequences are LNHNV and YYDKDF (reference sequence). This CDR3 comprises 15 residues. V gave up 4 bases and J gave up 5 bases, with 15 bases separating them. The CDR3 is CATSKLRGSDQPQHF. CDR3 bases: TGTGCCACCAGCAAGCTTAGGGGGTCAGATCAGCCCCAGCATTTT.

This clone has a handful of counts. The chain recombines TRBV15 with TRBJ1-6; no firm D call. Looked up from germline, CDR1 is LNHNV and CDR2 is YYDKDF (reference sequence). The ends were cut back, 3 bases at V and 15 bases at J, with 12 bases in the middle. CDR3 length: 12 residues. CDR3 residues: CATSSYSQLLHF. CDR3 DNA sequence: TGTGCCACCAGCAGTTACTCACAGCTCCTCCACTTT.

J is TRBJ2-1 and V is TRBV4-1; 9 bases align to TRBD2. J gave up 4 bases and V 0 bases, and 4 bases lay outside the gene matches. Germline CDR1 reads MGHRA; CDR2 reads YSYEKL. The CDR3 runs 16 residues. CDR3 amino acids: CASSQDASGVYNEQFF. CDR3 bases: TGCGCCAGCAGCCAAGATGCTAGCGGGGTATACAATGAGCAGTTCTTC.

The J gene is TRBJ2-2, the V gene TRBV2, with D maybe TRBD1 (6 bases). V was cut by 4 bases and J by 4 bases, with 13 bases left in between. Germline CDR1 reads SNHLY; CDR2 reads FYNNEI. CDR3 length: 15 residues. CDR3 nucleotide sequence: TGTGCCAGCAGTGCAGGGGCCTCGGTCACCGGGGAGCTGTTTTTT. Translated, it gives CASSAGASVTGELFF.

The genes are TRBV19 and TRBJ1-2, with D possibly TRBD1 on 5 matching bases. Germline V gene data show CDR1 as LNHDA and CDR2 as SQIVND (reference sequence). The V end lost 3 bases, the J end lost 4 bases, and 15 bases lay between the germline ends. This CDR3 spans 15 amino acids. CDR3 nucleotide sequence: TGTGCCAGTAGTATTGGGGCCGCCGGGGGCTATGGCTACACCTTC. Amino acids: CASSIGAAGGYGYTF.